The next 3 T cell receptor beta chains were all read from a single sample in a study of shared clonotypes between healthy human individuals. Generated by immunoSEQ multiplex PCR, the TCRdb table keeps only in-frame clones and is missing some. The data contain 1,400,000 or so clones, approximately 98.5% of them singletons. Sequencing was carried out using naive CD4+ T cells sorted from blood. Subset given: CD45RA+ positively selected. The receptors were gathered from a man aged 25 to 40 in good health.

The V gene is TRBV5-5, the J gene TRBJ2-7; 14 bases align to TRBD2. Germline values: CDR1 SGHKS, CDR2 YYEKEE (reference sequence). This CDR3 is built from 18 residues. V shed 0 bases, J shed 2 bases, and the junction held 7 bases outside the gene matches. The CDR3 reads CASSLEGTSGSLAYEQYF. CDR3 nucleotide sequence: TGTGCCAGCAGCTTGGAAGGGACTAGCGGGAGCCTGGCCTACGAGCAGTACTTC.

The rearrangement uses TRBV7-8 and TRBJ1-5; TRBD1 agrees at 12 bases. V trimming: 1 base; J trimming: 2 bases; junction bases outside the gene matches: 15. The CDR3 is made up of 21 amino acids. CDR1 and CDR2 (germline): SGHVS, FQNEAQ. The CDR3 DNA is TGTGCCAGCAGCTTAGGTTCTTGGGACAGGGGGCCTGAGGGTGGCAATCAGCCCCAGCATTTT. Its protein is CASSLGSWDRGPEGGNQPQHF.

The chain links TRBV28 to TRBJ2-7; 12 bases agree with TRBD1. From germline, CDR1 is MDHEN and CDR2 SYDVKM. The length of the CDR3 is 16 residues. V lost 5 bases and J lost 5; bases outside the gene matches: 10. As DNA, the CDR3 is TGTGCCAGCAGTCCACCAACCGGGACAGGGGGCCACGAGCAGTACTTC. It codes for CASSPPTGTGGHEQYF.